This entry lists 20 T cell receptor beta chains sequenced from one sample in a study of Ad26.COV2.S vaccination and SARS-CoV-2 variants. Generated by immunoSEQ multiplex PCR, the TCRdb table keeps only in-frame clones and is missing some. There are roughly 240,000 clones in the sample; 88% occur only once, and approximately 11% lies in the top ten. Documented treatment: about 20 received Ad26.COV2.S at low or high dose, single or two shots; 5 received placebo; per-sample allocation not given. The study sampled participants on day 63 after the first vaccine or placebo injection. This material consisted of peripheral blood, taken in a trial of Ad26.COV2.S vaccine versus placebo. The receptors here all came from a person between 18 and 60 years old who received the Ad26.COV2.S COVID-19 vaccine or a placebo.

This rearrangement joins TRBV28 to TRBJ2-4, with D hard to call. The CDR3 spans 12 residues. CDR1 is MDHEN, CDR2 SYDVKM, per germline. V was clipped by 6 bases and J by 8 bases, with 11 bases between them. The CDR3, as DNA: TGTGCCAGCAGGGGGAAGGAGTACATTCAGTACTTC. Translation gives CASRGKEYIQYF.

The rearrangement uses TRBV6-1 and TRBJ1-5; D is undetermined. Germline CDR1 and CDR2: MNHNS and SASEGT. This CDR3 contains 16 residues. Trimming shortened V by 4 bases and J by 6 bases, and 19 bases separated the two germline ends. This CDR3 reads CASSGTFASTPQPQHF. The CDR3 DNA sequence: TGTGCCAGCAGTGGGACTTTCGCCTCGACCCCTCAGCCCCAGCATTTT.

The chain uses TRBV18 and TRBJ2-3; the match to TRBD1 covers 7 bases. The CDR3 is 17 residues long. Germline V gives CDR1 KGHSH, CDR2 LQKENI. V gave up 0 bases and J gave up 2 bases; unmatched junction bases: 8. CDR3 sequence: CASSPPTGTANTDTQYF. Written as DNA, the CDR3 is TGTGCCAGCTCACCACCAACCGGGACAGCCAACACAGATACGCAGTATTTT.

V is TRBV5-1 and J is TRBJ2-4; D not resolved. The CDR3 contains 16 residues. CDR1 and CDR2 from the germline V gene are SGHRS and YFSETQ. V was clipped by 0 bases and J by 4 bases, with 14 bases between them. The CDR3 here is CASSLADGAPKNIQYF. The CDR3 nucleotides are TGCGCCAGCAGCTTGGCCGACGGCGCCCCTAAAAACATTCAGTACTTC.

The J gene is TRBJ2-5, the V gene TRBV5-1; D is ambiguous. Germline V gene lookup returns CDR1 SGHRS and CDR2 YFSETQ. This CDR3 region has 12 residues. V was clipped by 4 bases and J by 6 bases, with 10 bases between them. The CDR3 reads CASSTNEQTQYF. The CDR3 bases are TGCGCCAGCAGCACGAACGAACAGACCCAGTACTTC. Full variable domain (remainder filled in from reference TRBV5-1 and TRBJ2-5): KAGVTQTPRYLIKTRGQQVTLSCSPISGHRSVSWYQQTPGQGLQFLFEYFSETQRNKGNFPGRFSGRQFSNSRSEMNVSTLELGDSALYLCASSTNEQTQYFGPGTRLLVL.

V is TRBV6-5 and J is TRBJ1-3; D is perhaps TRBD1 (5 bases). The V end lost 4 bases, the J end lost 0 bases, and 10 bases lay between the germline ends. The germline V gene has CDR1 MNHEY and CDR2 SVGAGI. The CDR3 loop spans 15 amino acids. The CDR3: CASSFSGSSGNTIYF. In nucleotides, the CDR3 is TGTGCCAGCAGTTTCTCAGGGAGCTCTGGAAACACCATATATTTT.

The rearrangement links TRBV5-4 to TRBJ1-5; no clear D. Looked up from germline, CDR1 is SGHNT and CDR2 is YYREEE (reference sequence). The V end lost 1 base, the J end lost 0 bases, and 8 bases lay between the germline ends. This CDR3 has 15 residues. The CDR3 reads CASSLFGVSNQPQHF. CDR3 in DNA: TGTGCCAGCAGCTTGTTTGGGGTTAGCAATCAGCCCCAGCATTTT.

The CDR3 region is CASSTRSSGQGRPGANVLTF. As DNA, the CDR3 is TGTGCCAGCAGCACGCGCTCGAGCGGACAGGGGCGCCCAGGGGCCAACGTCCTGACTTTC. The V call is TRBV7-9, the J call TRBJ2-6; 9 bases are a match to TRBD1. The CDR3 sequence is 20 residues long. CDR1 is SEHNR, CDR2 FQNEAQ, per germline (reference sequence). J gave up 4 bases and V 5 bases, and 18 bases lay outside the gene matches.

This clone appeared once. This rearrangement joins TRBV7-6 to TRBJ2-5, with a tentative D call TRBD2 (6 bases). The V gene's germline CDR1 is SGHVS and CDR2 FNYEAQ. The CDR3 contains 15 residues. V lost 5 bases and J lost 0, with 13 bases in between. The CDR3 spells CASSPTRLDQETQYF. The CDR3 region has the DNA TGTGCCAGCAGCCCCACTCGACTAGACCAAGAGACCCAGTACTTC. Complete variable domain (other parts from reference TRBV7-6 and TRBJ2-5): GAGVSQSPRYKVTKRGQDVALRCDPISGHVSLYWYRQALGQGPEFLTYFNYEAQQDKSGLPNDRFSAERPEGSISTLTIQRTEQRDSAMYRCASSPTRLDQETQYFGPGTRLLVL.

In DNA, the CDR3 is TGTGCCAGCAGCCCCTGGCAGGGACAAGAGACCCAGTACTTC. Amino acids: CASSPWQGQETQYF. V gene TRBV6-5 combines with J gene TRBJ2-5, with D tentatively TRBD1 (5 bases). The CDR3 loop spans 14 amino acids. Trimming took 6 bases from V and 2 from J, leaving 13 bases between them. CDR1 MNHEY and CDR2 SVGAGI come from the germline V gene.

This CDR3 is CASSFDRGPQHF. The CDR3 DNA follows: TGTGCCAGCAGCTTCGACAGGGGCCCCCAGCATTTT. This rearrangement joins TRBV7-2 to TRBJ1-5, with 8 positions matching TRBD1. Germline V gene sequence: CDR1 SGHTA, CDR2 FQGNSA. J gave up 10 bases and V 3 bases, and 2 bases lay outside the gene matches. This CDR3 spans 12 amino acids.

The chain combines TRBV1 with TRBJ2-7; no check of the table's D call, TRBD1, against the DNA was made. TRBV1 is given as a pseudogene. This CDR3 is built from 11 residues. The CDR3 here is CTSSPIYEQYF. In DNA, the CDR3 is TGCACCAGCAGCCCCATCTACGAGCAGTACTTC.

The chain uses TRBV28 and TRBJ2-5; 9 nucleotides align to TRBD2. This CDR3 comprises 14 residues. Unmatched junction bases numbered 2, after V lost 6 bases and J lost 0 bases. Germline CDR1 reads MDHEN; CDR2 reads SYDVKM. For the CDR3, the DNA is TGTGCCAGCAGCTCTAGCGGGAACCAAGAGACCCAGTACTTC. Protein: CASSSSGNQETQYF.

This chain uses TRBV7-2 with TRBJ2-7; D tentatively fits TRBD1 or TRBD2 (5 bases each). V was pared by 4 bases and J by 2 bases, with 12 bases between. The CDR3 is 14 amino acids. CDR1 and CDR2 from the germline V gene are SGHTA and FQGNSA. The CDR3 bases are TGTGCCAGCAGCTCTCCGGGACGGACCTACGAGCAGTACTTC. Protein product: CASSSPGRTYEQYF. The variable domain in full, completed from reference TRBV7-2 and TRBJ2-7, reads GAGVSQSPSNKVTEKGKDVELRCDPISGHTALYWYRQSLGQGLEFLIYFQGNSAPDKSGLPSDRFSAERTGGSVSTLTIQRTQQEDSAVYLCASSSPGRTYEQYFGPGTRLTVT.

This clone was seen a single time. At one end, the junction sequence differs from germline, possibly due to a read error. The genes are TRBV29-1 and TRBJ2-1, with a possible D match to TRBD2 (6 bases). Looked up from germline, CDR1 is SQVTM and CDR2 is ANQGSEA. CDR3 length: 14 residues. CDR3: CSVEYRDSDNEQFF. The CDR3 DNA is TGCAGCGTTGAGTACCGGGACTCCGACAATGAGCAGTTCTTC.

V and J are TRBV28 and TRBJ1-5; D gene ambiguous. The CDR3 covers 13 residues. Trimming took 8 bases from V and 6 from J, leaving 14 bases between them. In germline, CDR1 is MDHEN, CDR2 SYDVKM. The CDR3: CASVLMVGQPQHF. CDR3 coding DNA: TGTGCCAGCGTCTTAATGGTTGGTCAGCCCCAGCATTTT. Filled out from reference TRBV28 and TRBJ1-5, the complete variable domain reads DVKVTQSSRYLVKRTGEKVFLECVQDMDHENMFWYRQDPGLGLRLIYFSYDVKMKEKGDIPEGYSVSREKKERFSLILESASTNQTSMYLCASVLMVGQPQHFGDGTRLSIL.

The chain links TRBV4-2 to TRBJ2-7; TRBD2 aligns across 7 bases. CDR3 length equals 17 residues. The junction had 10 bases not matched to a gene; V was cut back by 0 bases and J by 2 bases. Germline CDR1 LGHNA, CDR2 YNFKEQ. This chain's CDR3 is CASSQDMSGAPPYEQYF. CDR3 bases: TGTGCCAGCAGCCAAGATATGAGCGGGGCCCCCCCCTACGAGCAGTACTTC.

The chain joins TRBV6-4 to TRBJ2-2, with D hard to call. The CDR3 spans 16 residues. Between the trimmed V and J ends, which lost 5 bases and 5 bases, there was a span of 18 bases. In germline, CDR1 is MRHNA, CDR2 SNTAGT. CDR3 loop: CASSRRWTEGTGELFF. The CDR3 DNA follows: TGTGCCAGCAGTCGTCGTTGGACCGAAGGGACCGGGGAGCTGTTTTTT.

The chain links TRBV5-1 to TRBJ2-7, with D perhaps TRBD2 (6 bases). The CDR3 has 15 residues. The V end lost 1 base, the J end lost 3 bases, and 14 bases lay between the germline ends. The germline CDR1 and CDR2 sequences are SGHRS and YFSETQ. The CDR3 coding sequence is TGCGCCAGCAGCTTGTCGGGGCGGGACGACTACGAGCAGTACTTC. It is translated as CASSLSGRDDYEQYF.

The genes are TRBV5-1 and TRBJ2-5; tentative D call: TRBD2 (5 bases). Germline CDR1 is SGHRS and CDR2 is YFSETQ. V was trimmed by 0 bases and J by 5 bases, leaving 8 bases between them. The CDR3 consists of 13 residues. The CDR3 sequence is CASSLAGKETQYF. CDR3 in DNA: TGCGCCAGCAGCTTGGCGGGGAAGGAGACCCAGTACTTC.